This record concerns one TCR beta chain sequence. Antigen: not known. Its ends do not fully match the called genes, so a read error is possible. The sample belongs to a study of tumor and adjacent non-tumor tissue in lung cancer. Study background: Stage I to III disease affected about ten men and 5 women aged about 31 to 85.

The template was RNA from unsorted bulk tissue. TCRbeta libraries were built with three rounds of nested PCR, modified from ARM-PCR. TCRdb re-derived calls from the multiplex PCR reads in MiXCR, one entry per CDR3 protein. Of under 150,000 distinct CDR3 sequences listed, about 71% are singletons. Study-wide findings and caveats: Compared with tumor, normal lung showed significantly lower TCR diversity. Normal lung showed higher cumulative top 100 clone frequency than tumor.

The CDR3 consists of 15 residues. Germline values: CDR1 SGHAT, CDR2 FQNNGV. The source material was lung tumor tissue. This clonotype was sampled from a man aged 55 to 69 with small cell lung cancer. This sequence joins TRBV11-2 and TRBJ2-5; TRBD2 is a possible D gene (5 bases). CDR3 residues: CVSSLRVEGLKTQYF. The DNA for the CDR3 is TGTGTCAGCAGCTTAAGGGTTGAGGGTTTGAAGACCCAGTACTTC.